The source of this T cell receptor (beta chain) is a study of T cell repertoires in cytomegalovirus infection. Whole-study context: Matching HLA type, along with CMV infection, was indicated by public TCR beta signatures. Study-level findings and limits: The ex vivo response was dominated by HLA-C-restricted CMV-specific TCR beta clonotypes.

The table lists this clonotype with many counts. The antigen is unknown. TCRdb ran MiXCR on the reads and lists one entry per CDR3 protein. Found here are about 260,000 distinct CDR3 sequences, roughly 13% of them singletons; the top ten hold 8.8%. From germline, CDR1 is SGHTA and CDR2 FQGNSA. The CDR3 is made up of 13 amino acids. V was clipped by 1 base and J by 7 bases, with 7 bases between them. This chain joins TRBV7-2 and TRBJ2-2; D ambiguous. Sequencing input: PBMCs. The sequence derives from a human donor in good health (CMV status not recorded). Some clones in this sample may be carry-over from other donors' samples. CDR3 DNA: TGTGCCAGCAGCTTAGACTTTGGCGGGGAGCTGTTTTTT. Amino acids: CASSLDFGGELFF.